These T cell receptor beta chains were read from a single sample in a study of blood T cell repertoires in COVID-19. TCRdb keeps only in-frame clones here, not all; method: immunoSEQ multiplex PCR. In the table there are around 200,000 clones, roughly nine tenths of which are singletons. The specimen was peripheral blood. The receptors shown here come from a woman between 45 and 60 years old with acute or convalescent COVID-19. Both conserved end residues are part of each CDR3. Each record gives: clone size, J gene, V gene, CDR3 protein. Clone size is shown for a subset of rows, as once, few, many or a class of expanded clone.

NA,TRBJ2-3,TRBV18,CASSPAGTSGEGTDTQYF
NA,TRBJ1-2,TRBV19,CASSIVDTGYGYTF
NA,TRBJ2-3,TRBV11-3,CASSSGQPTDTQYF
NA,TRBJ2-7,TRBV7-2,CASSLVATTYEQYF
NA,TRBJ2-4,TRBV9,CASSAASGKNIQYF
NA,TRBJ2-2,TRBV7-9,CASQPGTSYTGELFF
once,TRBJ2-7,TRBV5-4,CASSSSGAGINYEQYF
NA,TRBJ1-1,TRBV5-4,CASSLASGMNTEAFF
NA,TRBJ1-3,TRBV25-1,CASSKQEGAFGNTIYF
NA,TRBJ2-7,TRBV7-9,CASSLQGVIYEQYF
NA,TRBJ1-3,TRBV19,CASTMPTGGTGNTIYF
NA,TRBJ1-4,TRBV2,CASSSRTGQTIEKLFF
NA,TRBJ1-2,TRBV5-6,CASRLRGPLYGYTF
once,TRBJ1-5,TRBV5-5,CASSLPGNQPQHF
NA,TRBJ1-3,TRBV2,CASSGHRDYGNTIYF
NA,TRBJ1-6,TRBV27,CASSLRGSKNSPLHF
NA,TRBJ1-1,TRBV18,CASSPQPGTSNTEAFF
NA,TRBJ1-2,TRBV19,CASRDRGRGYGYTF
NA,TRBJ1-6,TRBV4-1,CASSQGLDTGLALHF
few,TRBJ1-1,TRBV10-3,CAISEPGVNTEAFF
NA,TRBJ1-4,TRBV3-1/TRBV3-2,CASRPADRGGEKLFF
NA,TRBJ2-2,TRBV7-9,CASSRRQGPGELFF
NA,TRBJ2-3,TRBV7-3,CASSRATEDTQYF
NA,TRBJ2-5,TRBV7-2,CASSLDRTSGQETQYF
NA,TRBJ1-1,TRBV14,CASSHSENTEAFF
NA,TRBJ1-3,TRBV5-6,CASSGDRGRSGNTIYF
NA,TRBJ1-1,TRBV7-2,CASSSLQGLTEAFF
NA,TRBJ1-1,TRBV30,CAWSVPPLSTEAFF
NA,TRBJ2-7,TRBV10-3,CAISEGTSNEQYF
once,TRBJ2-7,TRBV13,CASSFPGQVYEQYF
NA,TRBJ2-5,TRBV27,CASSRGAGGTQYF
once,TRBJ2-3,TRBV13,CASSTQIIAGVADTQYF
NA,TRBJ2-5,TRBV3-1/TRBV3-2,CASSQIGTGDFGAQYF
NA,TRBJ2-1,TRBV9,CASSAKTGYNEQFF
NA,TRBJ1-2,TRBV19,CASSPSPGQGSNYGYTF
NA,TRBJ2-7,TRBV18,CASSPLAGGDEQYF
NA,TRBJ2-3,TRBV7-2,CASSLARAPDTQYF
NA,TRBJ2-3,TRBV4-3,CASSQALPAGLNTDTQYF
NA,TRBJ2-1,TRBV10-3,CAISESTSGSNEQFF
NA,TRBJ1-4,TRBV2,CASSVTSGIEGSTNEKLFF
few,TRBJ1-2,TRBV19,CASTPDGGSNYGYTF
once,TRBJ2-3,TRBV6-4,CASSVSGLSTDTQYF
NA,TRBJ2-7,TRBV7-8,CASSLPFYEQYF
NA,TRBJ2-3,TRBV7-9,CASSGPGLAGGRSTDTQYF
NA,TRBJ1-5,TRBV2,CASSPGQGDNQPQHF
NA,TRBJ2-7,TRBV3-1/TRBV3-2,CASSQEAGGEQYF
NA,TRBJ2-5,TRBV5-4,CASSLGTSETQYF
NA,TRBJ1-4,TRBV18,CASSPTRGTNEKLFF
NA,TRBJ2-7,TRBV27,CASSPDRSYEQYF
NA,TRBJ2-3,TRBV7-2,CASRRQGRTDTQYF
once,TRBJ1-3,TRBV7-8,CASSLGSARSSGNTIYF
NA,TRBJ2-7,TRBV29-1,CSVETSGGVGYF
NA,TRBJ2-5,TRBV3-1/TRBV3-2,CASSQMGRAQYF
NA,TRBJ1-2,TRBV18,CASSPPELANYGYTF
NA,TRBJ1-2,TRBV6-5,CATGVRDYGYTF
once,TRBJ1-5,TRBV24-1,CATTSDRGGQPQHF
NA,TRBJ1-2,TRBV28,CASSPGGQTSIDGYTF
NA,TRBJ2-1,TRBV12-5,CASGAAGTGVGEQFF